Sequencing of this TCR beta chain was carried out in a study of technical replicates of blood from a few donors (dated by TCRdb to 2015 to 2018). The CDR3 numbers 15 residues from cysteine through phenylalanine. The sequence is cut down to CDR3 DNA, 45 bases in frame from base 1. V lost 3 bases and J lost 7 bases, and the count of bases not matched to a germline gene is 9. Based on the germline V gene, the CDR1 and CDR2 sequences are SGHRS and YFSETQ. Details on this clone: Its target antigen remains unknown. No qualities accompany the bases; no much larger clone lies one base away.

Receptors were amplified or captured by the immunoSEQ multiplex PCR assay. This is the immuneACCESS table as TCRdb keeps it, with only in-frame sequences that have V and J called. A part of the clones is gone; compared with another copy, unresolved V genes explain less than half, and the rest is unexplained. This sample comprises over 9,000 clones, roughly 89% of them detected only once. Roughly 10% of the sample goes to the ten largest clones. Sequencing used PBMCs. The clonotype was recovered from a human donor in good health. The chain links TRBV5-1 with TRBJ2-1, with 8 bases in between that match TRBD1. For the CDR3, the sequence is CASSYRTGSGNEQFF. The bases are TGCGCCAGCAGCTATAGGACAGGGTCAGGTAATGAGCAGTTCTTC.